This T cell receptor (beta chain) was sequenced during a study of blood T cells in healthy people across ages. The CDR3 is 15 residues long. J was trimmed by 11 bases and V by 3 bases; bases with no gene match: 12. Germline V gene lookup returns CDR1 MGHRA and CDR2 YSYEKL. Alongside a J-beta primer mix, a sample-barcoded 5' primer served in a second PCR lasting about 7 to 12 cycles. Every single cDNA molecule received a tag from a template-switch adaptor with 12 random nucleotides. Each CDR3 protein is one row after TCRdb ran MiXCR on the 5' RACE reads. The data hold 650,000 or so distinct CDR3 sequences, with about 50% observed a single time. General study findings and limits: In older individuals, TCR beta diversity per million T cells was lower, falling roughly linearly with age.

As concerns this clonotype: What it recognizes is unknown.

The clonotype comes from a woman aged 80 or over in good health. The sample consisted of blood. The gene calls are TRBV4-1 and TRBJ2-5, with 10 positions matching TRBD1. The CDR3 loop is CASSHHGTGVEEQYF. CDR3 DNA sequence: TGCGCCAGCAGCCACCACGGGACAGGGGTCGAGGAGCAGTACTTC.